This T cell receptor (beta chain) was sequenced during a study of CD8 T cells in Susac syndrome. A quantity of roughly 0.5 to 1 ug RNA underwent reverse transcription using random hexamers. TCR beta CDR3 was amplified by immunoSEQ multiplex PCR. This amplification extended across 54 Vbeta and 13 Jbeta segments. MiXCR, applied by TCRdb to the immunoSEQ multiplex PCR reads, yields one record per CDR3 protein. The data hold a few hundred thousand distinct CDR3 sequences, with approximately 85% observed a single time. This CDR3 is 16 amino acids long. V was pared by 1 base and J by 5 bases, with 11 bases of the junction left unmatched. Germline CDR1 LGHNT, CDR2 FRNRAP.

The chain uses TRBV12-5 and TRBJ2-7, with TRBD2 matching 7 bases. The sample taken for sequencing was CD8+ T cells from PBMCs. The receptor comes from a human donor with multiple sclerosis. This CDR3 reads CASGLAEGGRADEQYF. CDR3 nucleotides: TGTGCTAGTGGTTTGGCAGAGGGTGGGAGGGCGGACGAGCAGTACTTC.